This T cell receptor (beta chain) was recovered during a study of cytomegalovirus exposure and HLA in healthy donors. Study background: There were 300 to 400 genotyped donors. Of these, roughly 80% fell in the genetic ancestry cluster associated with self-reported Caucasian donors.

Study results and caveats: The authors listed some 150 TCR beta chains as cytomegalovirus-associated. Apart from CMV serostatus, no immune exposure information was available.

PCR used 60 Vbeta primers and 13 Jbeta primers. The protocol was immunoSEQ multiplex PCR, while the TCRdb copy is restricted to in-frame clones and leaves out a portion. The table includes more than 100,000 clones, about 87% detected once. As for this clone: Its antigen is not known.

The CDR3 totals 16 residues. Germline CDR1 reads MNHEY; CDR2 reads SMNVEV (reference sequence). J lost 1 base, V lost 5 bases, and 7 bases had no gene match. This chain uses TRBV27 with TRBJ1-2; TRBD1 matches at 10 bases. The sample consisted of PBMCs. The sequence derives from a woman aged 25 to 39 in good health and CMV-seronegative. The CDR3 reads CASSRTGGNFNYGYTF. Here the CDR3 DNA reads TGTGCCAGCAGTCGGACAGGGGGTAATTTTAACTATGGCTACACCTTC.